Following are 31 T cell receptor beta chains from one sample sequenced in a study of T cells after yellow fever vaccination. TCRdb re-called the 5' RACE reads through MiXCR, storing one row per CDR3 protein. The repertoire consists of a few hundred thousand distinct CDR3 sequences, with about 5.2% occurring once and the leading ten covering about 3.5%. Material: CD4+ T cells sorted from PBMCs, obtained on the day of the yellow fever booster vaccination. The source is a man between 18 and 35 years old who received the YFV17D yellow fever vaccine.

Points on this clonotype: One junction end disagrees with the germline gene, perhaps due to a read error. CDR3 protein: CASSLAAGGKLIF. The DNA for the CDR3 is TGTGCCAGCAGCCTAGCCGCCGGGGGAAAACTGATTTTT. The J gene is TRBJ1-4, the V gene TRBV7-9; D is possibly TRBD1 (5 bases). Germline V CDR1 and CDR2: SEHNR, FQNEAQ (reference sequence). The CDR3 is made up of 13 amino acids.

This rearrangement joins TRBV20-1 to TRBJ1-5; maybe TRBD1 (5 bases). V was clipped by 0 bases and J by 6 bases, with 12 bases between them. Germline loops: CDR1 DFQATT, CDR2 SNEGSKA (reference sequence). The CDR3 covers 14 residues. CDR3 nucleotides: TGCAGTGCTAGAGATCCGGCAGGGCTTCAGCCCCAGCATTTT. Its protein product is CSARDPAGLQPQHF.

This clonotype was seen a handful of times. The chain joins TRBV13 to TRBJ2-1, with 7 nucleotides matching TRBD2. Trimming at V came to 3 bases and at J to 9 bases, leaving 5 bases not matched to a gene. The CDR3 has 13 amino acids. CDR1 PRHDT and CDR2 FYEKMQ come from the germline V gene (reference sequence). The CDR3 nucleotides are TGTGCCAGCAGCTTCGCGGGGGATCTTGAGCAGTTCTTC. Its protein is CASSFAGDLEQFF.

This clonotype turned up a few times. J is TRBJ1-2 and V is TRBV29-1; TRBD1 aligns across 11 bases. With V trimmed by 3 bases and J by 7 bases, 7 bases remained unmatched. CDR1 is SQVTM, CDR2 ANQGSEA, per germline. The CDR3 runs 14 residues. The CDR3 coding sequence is TGCAGCGTTGACTGGGACAGGGGGGGATCTGGCTACACCTTC. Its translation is CSVDWDRGGSGYTF.

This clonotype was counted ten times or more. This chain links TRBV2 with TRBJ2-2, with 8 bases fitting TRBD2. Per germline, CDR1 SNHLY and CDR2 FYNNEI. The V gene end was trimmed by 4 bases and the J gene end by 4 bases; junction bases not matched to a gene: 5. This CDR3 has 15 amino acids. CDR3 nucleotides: TGTGCCAGCAGTGCCTCGGGGGGGAGCACCGGGGAGCTGTTTTTT. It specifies CASSASGGSTGELFF. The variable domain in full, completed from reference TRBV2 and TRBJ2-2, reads EPEVTQTPSHQVTQMGQEVILRCVPISNHLYFYWYRQILGQKVEFLVSFYNNEISEKSEIFDDQFSVERPDGSNFTLKIRSTKLEDSAMYFCASSASGGSTGELFFGEGSRLTVL.

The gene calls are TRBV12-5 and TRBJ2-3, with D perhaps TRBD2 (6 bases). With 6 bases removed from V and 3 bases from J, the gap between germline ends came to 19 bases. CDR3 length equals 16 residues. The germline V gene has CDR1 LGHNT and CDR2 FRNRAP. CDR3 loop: CASGRGRGAPTDTQYF. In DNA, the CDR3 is TGTGCTAGTGGACGAGGACGCGGGGCTCCAACAGATACGCAGTATTTT.

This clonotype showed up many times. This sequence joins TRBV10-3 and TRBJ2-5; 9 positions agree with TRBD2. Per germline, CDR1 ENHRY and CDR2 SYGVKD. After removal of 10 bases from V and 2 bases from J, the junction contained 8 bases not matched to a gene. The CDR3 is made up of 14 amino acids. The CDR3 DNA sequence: TGTGCCACCAGACCGCTAGCGGGGCAAGAGACCCAGTACTTC. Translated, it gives CATRPLAGQETQYF.

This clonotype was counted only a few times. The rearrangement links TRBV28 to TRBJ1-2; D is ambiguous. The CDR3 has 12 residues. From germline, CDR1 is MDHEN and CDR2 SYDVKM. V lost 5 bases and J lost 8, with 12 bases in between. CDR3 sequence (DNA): TGTGCCAGCAGTGTAGAGGTCTACGGCTACACCTTC. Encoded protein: CASSVEVYGYTF.

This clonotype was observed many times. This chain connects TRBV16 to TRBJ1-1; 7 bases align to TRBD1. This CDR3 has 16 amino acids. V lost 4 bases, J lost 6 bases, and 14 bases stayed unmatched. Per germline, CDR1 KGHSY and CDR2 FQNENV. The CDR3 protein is CASSLTPARGGAEAFF. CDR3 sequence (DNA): TGTGCCAGCAGCCTCACCCCCGCCAGGGGGGGGGCTGAAGCTTTCTTT. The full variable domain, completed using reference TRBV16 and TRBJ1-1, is GEEVAQTPKHLVRGEGQKAKLYCAPIKGHSYVFWYQQVLKNEFKFLISFQNENVFDETGMPKERFSAKCLPNSPCSLEIQATKLEDSAVYFCASSLTPARGGAEAFFGQGTRLTVV.

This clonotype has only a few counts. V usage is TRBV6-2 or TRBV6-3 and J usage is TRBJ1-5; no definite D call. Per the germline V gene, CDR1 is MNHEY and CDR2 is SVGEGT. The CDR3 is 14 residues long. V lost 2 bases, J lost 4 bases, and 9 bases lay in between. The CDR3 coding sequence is TGTGCCAGCAGTTACCCCAATAGGAATCAGCCCCAGCATTTT. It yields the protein CASSYPNRNQPQHF.

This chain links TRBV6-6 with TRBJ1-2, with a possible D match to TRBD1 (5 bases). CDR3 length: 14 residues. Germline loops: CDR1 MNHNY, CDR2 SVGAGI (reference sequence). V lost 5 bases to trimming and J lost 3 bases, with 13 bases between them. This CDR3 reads CASSHGAGDYGYTF. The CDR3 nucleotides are TGTGCCAGCAGTCACGGGGCGGGGGACTATGGCTACACCTTC.

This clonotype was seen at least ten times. This CDR3 reads CASSLPGGGTDTQYF. CDR3 DNA sequence: TGCGCCAGCAGCTTGCCGGGGGGGGGCACAGATACGCAGTATTTT. The J gene is TRBJ2-3, the V gene TRBV5-1; 8 bases agree with TRBD2. From germline, CDR1 is SGHRS and CDR2 YFSETQ. The CDR3 totals 15 residues. V lost 1 base, J lost 1 base, and 2 bases stayed unmatched.

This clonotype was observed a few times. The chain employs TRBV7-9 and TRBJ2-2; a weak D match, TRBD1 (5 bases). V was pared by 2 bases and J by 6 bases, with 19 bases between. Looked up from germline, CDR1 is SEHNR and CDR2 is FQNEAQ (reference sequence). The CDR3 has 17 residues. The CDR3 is CASSLYPPGQGPGELFF. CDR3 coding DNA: TGTGCCAGCAGCTTATACCCACCTGGGCAGGGTCCCGGGGAGCTGTTTTTT.

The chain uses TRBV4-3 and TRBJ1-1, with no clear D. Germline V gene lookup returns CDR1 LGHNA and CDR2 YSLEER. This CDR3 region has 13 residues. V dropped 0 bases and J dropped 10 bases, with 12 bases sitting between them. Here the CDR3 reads CASSQDLGGVAFF. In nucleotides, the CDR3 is TGCGCCAGCAGCCAAGATCTGGGCGGAGTAGCTTTCTTT.

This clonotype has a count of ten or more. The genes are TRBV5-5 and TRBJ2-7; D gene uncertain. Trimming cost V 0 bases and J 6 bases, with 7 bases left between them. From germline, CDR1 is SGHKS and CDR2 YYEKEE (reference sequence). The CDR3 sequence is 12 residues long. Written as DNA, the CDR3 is TGTGCCAGCAGCTTGGGGGGAAGCGAGCAGTACTTC. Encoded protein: CASSLGGSEQYF.

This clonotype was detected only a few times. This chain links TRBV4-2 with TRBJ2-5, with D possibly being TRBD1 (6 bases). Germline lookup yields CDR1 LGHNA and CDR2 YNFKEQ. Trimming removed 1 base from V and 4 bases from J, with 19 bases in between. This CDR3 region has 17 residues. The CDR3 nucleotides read TGTGCCAGCAGCCAAGTCGAGAACAGGGTGGGCGCAGAGACCCAGTACTTC. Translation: CASSQVENRVGAETQYF.

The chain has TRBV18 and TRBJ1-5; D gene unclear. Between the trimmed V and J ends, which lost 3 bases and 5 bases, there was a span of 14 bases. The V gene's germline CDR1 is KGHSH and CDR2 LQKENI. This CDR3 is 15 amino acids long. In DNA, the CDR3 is TGTGCCAGCTCACCCCTGGGGATAGTAGATCAGCCCCAGCATTTT. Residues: CASSPLGIVDQPQHF.

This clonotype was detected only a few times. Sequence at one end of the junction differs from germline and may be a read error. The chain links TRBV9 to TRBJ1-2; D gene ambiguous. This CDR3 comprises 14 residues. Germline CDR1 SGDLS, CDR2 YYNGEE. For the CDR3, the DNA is TGTGCCAGCAGCGCCCTCCCCGGGGTTTATGACTACACCTTC. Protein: CASSALPGVYDYTF.

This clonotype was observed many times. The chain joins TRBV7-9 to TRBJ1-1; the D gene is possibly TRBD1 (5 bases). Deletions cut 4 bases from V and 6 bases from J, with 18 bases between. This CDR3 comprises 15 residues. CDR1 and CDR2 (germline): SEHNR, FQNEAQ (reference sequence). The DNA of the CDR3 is TGTGCCAGCAGCTCCGTGTTGGGGTTGGGGGCTGAAGCTTTCTTT. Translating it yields CASSSVLGLGAEAFF.

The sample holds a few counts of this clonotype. CDR3 bases: TGTGCCAGCAGTGAAATGGTTGGGGCAGGGGATACGCAGTATTTT. Translation: CASSEMVGAGDTQYF. The chain uses TRBV6-1 and TRBJ2-3; D possibly corresponds to TRBD1 (5 bases). Germline V gene data show CDR1 as MNHNS and CDR2 as SASEGT. With 2 bases removed from V and 6 bases from J, the gap between germline ends came to 15 bases. This CDR3 comprises 15 residues.

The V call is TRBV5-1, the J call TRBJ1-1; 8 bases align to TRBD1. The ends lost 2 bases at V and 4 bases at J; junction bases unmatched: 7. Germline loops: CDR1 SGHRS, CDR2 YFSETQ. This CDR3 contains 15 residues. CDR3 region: CASSLTQGAGTEAFF. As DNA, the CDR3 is TGCGCCAGCAGCTTAACCCAGGGGGCCGGCACTGAAGCTTTCTTT.

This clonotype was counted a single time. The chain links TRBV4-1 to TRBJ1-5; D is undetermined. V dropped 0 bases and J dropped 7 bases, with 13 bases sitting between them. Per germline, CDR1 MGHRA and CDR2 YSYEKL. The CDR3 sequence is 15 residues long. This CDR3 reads CASSQETGRYQPQHF. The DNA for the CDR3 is TGCGCCAGCAGCCAAGAAACGGGCCGGTACCAGCCCCAGCATTTT.

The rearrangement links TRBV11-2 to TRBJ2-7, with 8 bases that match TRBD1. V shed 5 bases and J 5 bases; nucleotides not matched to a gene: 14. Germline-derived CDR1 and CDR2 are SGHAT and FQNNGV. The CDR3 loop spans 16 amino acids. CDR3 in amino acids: CASSPLRGQGRHEQYF. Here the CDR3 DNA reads TGTGCCAGCAGCCCACTCAGGGGGCAGGGGCGCCACGAGCAGTACTTC.

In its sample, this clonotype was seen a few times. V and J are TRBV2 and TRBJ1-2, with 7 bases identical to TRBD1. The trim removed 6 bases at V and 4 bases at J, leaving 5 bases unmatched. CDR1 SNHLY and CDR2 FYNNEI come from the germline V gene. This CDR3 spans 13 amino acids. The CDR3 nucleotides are TGTGCCAGCAGACGACAGGGTACCTATGGCTACACCTTC. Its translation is CASRRQGTYGYTF.

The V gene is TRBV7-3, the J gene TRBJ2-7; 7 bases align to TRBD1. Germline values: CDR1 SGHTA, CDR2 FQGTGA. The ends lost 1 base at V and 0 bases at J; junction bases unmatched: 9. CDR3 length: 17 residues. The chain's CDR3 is CASSLSLLRDSSYEQYF. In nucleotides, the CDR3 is TGTGCCAGCAGCTTAAGTTTGCTCCGGGACAGCTCCTACGAGCAGTACTTC.

Here the CDR3 reads CATSGGPETQYF. In DNA form, the CDR3 reads TGTGCCACCAGTGGCGGGCCAGAGACCCAGTACTTC. The chain recombines TRBV24-1 with TRBJ2-5, with a weak D call TRBD2 (5 bases). The germline V and J ends were trimmed by 5 bases and 4 bases, with 7 bases remaining between them. CDR1 is KGHDR and CDR2 is SFDVKD in the germline V gene. The CDR3 loop spans 12 amino acids.

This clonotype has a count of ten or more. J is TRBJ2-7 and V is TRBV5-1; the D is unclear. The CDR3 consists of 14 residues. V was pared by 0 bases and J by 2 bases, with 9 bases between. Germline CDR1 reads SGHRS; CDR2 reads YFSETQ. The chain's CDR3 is CASSLGTVTYEQYF. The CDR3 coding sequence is TGCGCCAGCAGCTTGGGGACGGTTACCTACGAGCAGTACTTC.

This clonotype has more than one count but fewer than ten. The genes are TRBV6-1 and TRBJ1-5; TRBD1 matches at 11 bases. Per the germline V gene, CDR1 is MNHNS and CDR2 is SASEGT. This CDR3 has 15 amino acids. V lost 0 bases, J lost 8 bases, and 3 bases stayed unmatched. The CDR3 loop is CASSEAGQGGKPQHF. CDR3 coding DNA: TGTGCCAGCAGTGAAGCGGGACAGGGGGGCAAGCCCCAGCATTTT.

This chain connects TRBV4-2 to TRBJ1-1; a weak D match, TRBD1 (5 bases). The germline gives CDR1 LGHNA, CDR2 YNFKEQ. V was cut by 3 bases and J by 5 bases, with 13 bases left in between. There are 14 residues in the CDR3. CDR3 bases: TGTGCCAGCAGCCAGGATCAGGGCTGGACTGAAGCTTTCTTT. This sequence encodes CASSQDQGWTEAFF.

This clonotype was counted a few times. The CDR3 nucleotides read TGTGCCATCAGTGAAGGCAGGTACCCCCCCCAGCCCCAGCATTTT. Amino acids: CAISEGRYPPQPQHF. This rearrangement joins TRBV10-3 to TRBJ1-5; D call uncertain. Germline lookup yields CDR1 ENHRY and CDR2 SYGVKD. This CDR3 region has 15 residues. The germline V and J ends were trimmed by 3 bases and 7 bases, with 16 bases remaining between them.

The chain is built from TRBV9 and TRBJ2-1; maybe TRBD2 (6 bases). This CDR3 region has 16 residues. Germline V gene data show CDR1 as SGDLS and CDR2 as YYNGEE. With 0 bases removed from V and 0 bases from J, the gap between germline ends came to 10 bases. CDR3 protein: CASSVEGLSSYNEQFF. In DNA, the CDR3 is TGTGCCAGCAGCGTAGAAGGACTAAGCTCCTACAATGAGCAGTTCTTC.